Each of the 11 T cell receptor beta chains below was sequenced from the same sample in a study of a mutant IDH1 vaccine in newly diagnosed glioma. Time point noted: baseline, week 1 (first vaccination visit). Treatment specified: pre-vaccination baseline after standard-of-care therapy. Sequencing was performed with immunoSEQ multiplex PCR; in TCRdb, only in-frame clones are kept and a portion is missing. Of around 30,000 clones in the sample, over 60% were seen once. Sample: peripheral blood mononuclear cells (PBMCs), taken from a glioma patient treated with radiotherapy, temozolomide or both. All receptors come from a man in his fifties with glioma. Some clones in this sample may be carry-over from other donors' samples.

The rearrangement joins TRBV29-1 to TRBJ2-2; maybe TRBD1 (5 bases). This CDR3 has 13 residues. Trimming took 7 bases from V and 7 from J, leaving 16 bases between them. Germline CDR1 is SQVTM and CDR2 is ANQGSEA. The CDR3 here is CSAQGFSSGELFF. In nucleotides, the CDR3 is TGCAGCGCCCAGGGTTTTTCGAGCGGGGAGCTGTTTTTT.

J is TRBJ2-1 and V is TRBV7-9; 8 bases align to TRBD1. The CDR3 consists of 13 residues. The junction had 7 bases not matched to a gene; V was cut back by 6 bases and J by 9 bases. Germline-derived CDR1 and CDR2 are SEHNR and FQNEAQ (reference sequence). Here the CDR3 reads CASRETGDGEQFF. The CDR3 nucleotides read TGTGCCAGCAGGGAGACAGGGGACGGTGAGCAGTTCTTC.

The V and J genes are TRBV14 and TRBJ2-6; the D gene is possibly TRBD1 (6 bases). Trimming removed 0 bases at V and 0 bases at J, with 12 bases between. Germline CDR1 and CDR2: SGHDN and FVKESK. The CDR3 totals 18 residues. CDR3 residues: CASSQEVGHDSGANVLTF. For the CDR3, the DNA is TGTGCCAGCAGCCAAGAAGTGGGACACGACTCTGGGGCCAACGTCCTGACTTTC.

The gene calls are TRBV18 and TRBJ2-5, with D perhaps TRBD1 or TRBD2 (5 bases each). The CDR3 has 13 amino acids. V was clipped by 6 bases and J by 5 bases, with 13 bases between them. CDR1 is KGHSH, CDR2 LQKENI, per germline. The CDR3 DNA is TGTGCCAGCTCCCGAGGGGCAGGGGAGACCCAGTACTTC. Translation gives CASSRGAGETQYF.

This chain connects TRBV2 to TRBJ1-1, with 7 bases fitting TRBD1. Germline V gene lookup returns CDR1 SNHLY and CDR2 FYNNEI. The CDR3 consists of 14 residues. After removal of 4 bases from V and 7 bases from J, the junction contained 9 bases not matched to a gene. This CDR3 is CASSVLQGEGEAFF. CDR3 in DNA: TGTGCCAGCAGTGTATTGCAGGGGGAGGGTGAAGCTTTCTTT.

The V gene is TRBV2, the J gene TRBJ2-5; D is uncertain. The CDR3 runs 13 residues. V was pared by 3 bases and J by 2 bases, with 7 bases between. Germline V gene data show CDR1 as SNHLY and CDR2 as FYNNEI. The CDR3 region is CASSDTDQETQYF. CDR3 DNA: TGTGCCAGCAGTGATACGGATCAAGAGACCCAGTACTTC. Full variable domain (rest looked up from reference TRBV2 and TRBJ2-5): EPEVTQTPSHQVTQMGQEVILRCVPISNHLYFYWYRQILGQKVEFLVSFYNNEISEKSEIFDDQFSVERPDGSNFTLKIRSTKLEDSAMYFCASSDTDQETQYFGPGTRLLVL.

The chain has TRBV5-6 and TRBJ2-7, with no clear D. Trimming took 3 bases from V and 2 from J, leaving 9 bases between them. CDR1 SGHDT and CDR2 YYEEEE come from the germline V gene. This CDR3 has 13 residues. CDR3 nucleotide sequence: TGTGCCAGCAGCTACTCAGGTACCTACGAGCAGTACTTC. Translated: CASSYSGTYEQYF.

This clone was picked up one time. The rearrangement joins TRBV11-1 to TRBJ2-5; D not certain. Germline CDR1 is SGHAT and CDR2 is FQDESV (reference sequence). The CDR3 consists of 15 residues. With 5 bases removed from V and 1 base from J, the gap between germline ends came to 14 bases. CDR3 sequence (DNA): TGTGCCAGCAGCCCGAGAGAGGTGGGCCAAGAGACCCAGTACTTC. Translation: CASSPREVGQETQYF.

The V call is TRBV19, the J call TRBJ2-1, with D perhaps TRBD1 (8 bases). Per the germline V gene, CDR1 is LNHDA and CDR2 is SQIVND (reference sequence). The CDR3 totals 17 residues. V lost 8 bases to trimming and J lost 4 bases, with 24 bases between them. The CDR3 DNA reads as TGTGCCAGTCGAGGACAGGGTACCCTAGCGGCATACAATGAGCAGTTCTTC. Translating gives CASRGQGTLAAYNEQFF.

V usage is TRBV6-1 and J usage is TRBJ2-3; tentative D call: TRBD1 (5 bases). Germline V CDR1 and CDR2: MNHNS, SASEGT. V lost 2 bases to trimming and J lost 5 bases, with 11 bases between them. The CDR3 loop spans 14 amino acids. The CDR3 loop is CASSENLRGDTQYF. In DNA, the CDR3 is TGTGCCAGCAGTGAAAATCTTAGGGGAGATACGCAGTATTTT.

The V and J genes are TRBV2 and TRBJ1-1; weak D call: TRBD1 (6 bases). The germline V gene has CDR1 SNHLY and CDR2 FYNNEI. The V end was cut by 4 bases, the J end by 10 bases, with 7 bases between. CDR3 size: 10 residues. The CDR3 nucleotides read TGTGCCAGCAGTGCAGGGGTAGCTTTCTTT. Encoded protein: CASSAGVAFF.